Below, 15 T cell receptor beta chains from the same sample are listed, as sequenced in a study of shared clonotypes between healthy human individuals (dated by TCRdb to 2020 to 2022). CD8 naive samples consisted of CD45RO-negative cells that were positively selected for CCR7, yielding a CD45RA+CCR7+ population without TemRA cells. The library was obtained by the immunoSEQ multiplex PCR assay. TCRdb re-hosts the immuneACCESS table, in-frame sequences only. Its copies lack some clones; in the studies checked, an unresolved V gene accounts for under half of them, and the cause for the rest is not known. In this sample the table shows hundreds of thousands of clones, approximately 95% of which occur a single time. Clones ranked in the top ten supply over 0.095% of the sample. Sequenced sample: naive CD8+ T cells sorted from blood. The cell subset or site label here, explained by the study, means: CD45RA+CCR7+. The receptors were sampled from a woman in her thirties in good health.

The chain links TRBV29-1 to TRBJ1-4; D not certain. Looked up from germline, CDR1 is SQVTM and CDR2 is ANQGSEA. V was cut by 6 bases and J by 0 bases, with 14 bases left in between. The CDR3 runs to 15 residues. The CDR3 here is CSVSDALATNEKLFF. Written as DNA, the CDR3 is TGCAGCGTCTCGGATGCACTTGCAACTAATGAAAAACTGTTTTTT.

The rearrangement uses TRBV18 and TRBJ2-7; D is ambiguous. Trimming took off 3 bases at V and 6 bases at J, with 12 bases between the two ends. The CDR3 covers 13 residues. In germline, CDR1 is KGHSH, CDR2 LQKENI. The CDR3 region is CASSPPLVSEQYF. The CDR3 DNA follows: TGTGCCAGCTCACCCCCCTTGGTATCCGAGCAGTACTTC.

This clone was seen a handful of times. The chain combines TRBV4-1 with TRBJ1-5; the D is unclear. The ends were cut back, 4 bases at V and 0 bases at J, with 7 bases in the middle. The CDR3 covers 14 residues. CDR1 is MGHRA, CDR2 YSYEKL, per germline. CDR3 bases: TGCGCCAGCAGCCCAGACTATAGCAATCAGCCCCAGCATTTT. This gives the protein CASSPDYSNQPQHF.

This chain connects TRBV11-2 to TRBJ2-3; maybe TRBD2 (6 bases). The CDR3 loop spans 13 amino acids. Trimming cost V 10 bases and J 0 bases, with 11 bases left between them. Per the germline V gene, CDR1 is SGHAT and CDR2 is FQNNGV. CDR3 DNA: TGTGCCATCAAGGACTACAGCACAGATACGCAGTATTTT. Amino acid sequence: CAIKDYSTDTQYF.

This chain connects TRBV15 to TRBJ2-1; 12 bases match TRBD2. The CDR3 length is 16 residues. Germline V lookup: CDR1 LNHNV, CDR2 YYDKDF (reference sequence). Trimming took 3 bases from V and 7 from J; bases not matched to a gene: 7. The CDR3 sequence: CATSRSTSGSRNEQFF. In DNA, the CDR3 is TGTGCCACCAGCAGGTCGACTAGCGGGAGTAGAAATGAGCAGTTCTTC.

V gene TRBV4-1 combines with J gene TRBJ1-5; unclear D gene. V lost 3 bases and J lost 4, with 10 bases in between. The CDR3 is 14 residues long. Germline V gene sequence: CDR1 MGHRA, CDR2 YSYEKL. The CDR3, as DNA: TGCGCCAGCAGCCAGGAATTGGGAAATCAGCCCCAGCATTTT. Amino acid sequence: CASSQELGNQPQHF.

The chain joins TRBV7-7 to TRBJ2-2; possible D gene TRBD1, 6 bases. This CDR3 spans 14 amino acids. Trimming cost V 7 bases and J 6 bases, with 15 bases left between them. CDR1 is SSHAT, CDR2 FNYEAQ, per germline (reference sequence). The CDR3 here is CASTWKTGSGELFF. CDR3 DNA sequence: TGTGCCAGCACCTGGAAAACAGGGTCCGGGGAGCTGTTTTTT.

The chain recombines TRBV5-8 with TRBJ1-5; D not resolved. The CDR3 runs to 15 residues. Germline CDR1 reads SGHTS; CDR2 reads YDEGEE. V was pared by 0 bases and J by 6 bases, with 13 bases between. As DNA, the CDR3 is TGTGCCAGCAGCTTGGCCCGGGCCGTTCCTCAGCCCCAGCATTTT. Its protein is CASSLARAVPQPQHF.

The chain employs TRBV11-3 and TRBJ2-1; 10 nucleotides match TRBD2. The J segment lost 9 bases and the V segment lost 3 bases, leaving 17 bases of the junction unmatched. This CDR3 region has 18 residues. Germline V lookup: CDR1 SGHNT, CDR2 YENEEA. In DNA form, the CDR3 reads TGTGCCAGCAGCTTTCGTACAGCGGGAGGGCCGATTCAGGGTGAGCAGTTCTTC. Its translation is CASSFRTAGGPIQGEQFF.

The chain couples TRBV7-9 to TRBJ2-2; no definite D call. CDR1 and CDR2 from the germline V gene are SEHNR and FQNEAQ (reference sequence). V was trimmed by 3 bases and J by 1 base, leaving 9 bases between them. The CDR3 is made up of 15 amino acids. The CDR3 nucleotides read TGTGCCAGCAGCTTCTTTAGAGAGAACACCGGGGAGCTGTTTTTT. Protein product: CASSFFRENTGELFF.

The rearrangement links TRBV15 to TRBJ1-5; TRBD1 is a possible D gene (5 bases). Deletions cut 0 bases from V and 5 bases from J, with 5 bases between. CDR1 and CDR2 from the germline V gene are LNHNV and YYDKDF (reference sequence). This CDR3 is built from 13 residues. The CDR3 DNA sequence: TGTGCCACCAGCAGAGACAGGGATCAGCCCCAGCATTTT. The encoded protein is CATSRDRDQPQHF.

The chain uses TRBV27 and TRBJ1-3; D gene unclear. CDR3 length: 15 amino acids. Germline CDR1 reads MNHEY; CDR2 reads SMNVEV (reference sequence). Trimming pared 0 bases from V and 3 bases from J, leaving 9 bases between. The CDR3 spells CASSLSVTSGNTIYF. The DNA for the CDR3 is TGTGCCAGCAGTTTATCCGTGACTAGTGGAAACACCATATATTTT.

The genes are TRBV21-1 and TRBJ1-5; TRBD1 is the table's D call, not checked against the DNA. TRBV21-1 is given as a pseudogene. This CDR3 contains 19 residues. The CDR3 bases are TGTGCCAGCAGCAATGAAGAGACAGGGATAGGGTACGGCAATCAGCCCCAGCATTTT. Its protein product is CASSNEETGIGYGNQPQHF.

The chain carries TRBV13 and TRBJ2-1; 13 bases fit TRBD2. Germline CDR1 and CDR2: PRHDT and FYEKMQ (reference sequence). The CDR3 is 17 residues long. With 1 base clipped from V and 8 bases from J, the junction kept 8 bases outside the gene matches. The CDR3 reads CASSLAGLAGVHDEQFF. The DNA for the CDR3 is TGTGCCAGCAGCTTAGCTGGACTAGCGGGAGTTCACGATGAGCAGTTCTTC.

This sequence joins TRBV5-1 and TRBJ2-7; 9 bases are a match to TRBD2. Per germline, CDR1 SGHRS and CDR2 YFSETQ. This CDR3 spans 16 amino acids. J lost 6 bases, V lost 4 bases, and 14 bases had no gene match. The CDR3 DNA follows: TGCGCCAGCAGCGAAGGACGGGTAGCGGGAGAGTTCGAGCAGTACTTC. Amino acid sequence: CASSEGRVAGEFEQYF.